This T cell receptor beta chain was captured in a study of blood T cell repertoires in COVID-19. Across the study: The United States, Italy and Spain were the sources of the acute and convalescent COVID-19 samples. PBMCs, B-cell-depleted T cells, or T cells provided the cDNA or gDNA that made up the material.

Original processing methods: The assay estimated nucleated cells by amplifying reference gene primers. Measured with immunoSEQ multiplex PCR; TCRdb has only the in-frame clones, and not every one. V and J calls and clone size come straight from that table; D and trimming were deduced from the DNA. The sample shows approximately 230,000 clones, about 80% of them seen only once. This clone occurred once. The V and J ends lost 3 bases and 7 bases, in that order; junction bases with no gene match: 15. CDR3 length: 18 amino acids. Germline assignment: CDR1 LNHDA and CDR2 SQIVND (reference sequence). The genes are TRBV19 and TRBJ2-2, with 9 nucleotides matching TRBD2. The source is a man at least 80 years old with acute or convalescent COVID-19. Sequencing input: peripheral blood. The CDR3 sequence is CASSIDKTSGRVGGELFF. DNA of the CDR3: TGTGCCAGTAGTATCGATAAGACTAGCGGTAGGGTTGGCGGGGAGCTGTTTTTT.